The 30 T cell receptor beta chains below come from one sample, sequenced in a study of blood T cells in healthy people across ages. The use of a sample-barcoded 5' primer and a J-beta primer mix characterized a second PCR of roughly 6 to 12 cycles. TCRdb fed the 5' RACE reads into MiXCR, producing one record per CDR3 protein. This sample yields fewer than 650,000 distinct CDR3 sequences, of which around 27% are seen a single time; under 4.5% belongs to the top ten. These data also formed part of another study, on T cells of mothers and their children.

Sequenced: blood. The receptors derive from a boy between 2 and 10 years old in good health.

The rearrangement links TRBV6-2 or TRBV6-3 to TRBJ2-3; D not certain. This CDR3 has 16 residues. V was cut by 6 bases and J by 1 base, with 17 bases left in between. Germline V CDR1 and CDR2: MNHEY, SVGEGT. The CDR3 protein is CASSLTESRGTDTQYF. CDR3 sequence (DNA): TGTGCCAGCAGCTTAACGGAATCTCGTGGCACAGATACGCAGTATTTT.

The chain uses TRBV12-3 or TRBV12-4 and TRBJ1-2; 8 bases are a match to TRBD1. The length of the CDR3 is 13 residues. V was pared by 5 bases and J by 8 bases, with 7 bases of the junction left unmatched. CDR3: CASSAQGARGYTF. The DNA of the CDR3 is TGTGCCAGCAGTGCGCAGGGGGCTCGAGGCTACACCTTC.

This clonotype has a handful of counts. The chain employs TRBV7-6 and TRBJ2-5; the D is unclear. Per the germline V gene, CDR1 is SGHVS and CDR2 is FNYEAQ. The CDR3 extends over 14 amino acids. Trimming shortened V by 4 bases and J by 3 bases, and 12 bases separated the two germline ends. The chain's CDR3 is CASSSRFGKETQYF. In DNA form, the CDR3 reads TGTGCCAGCAGCTCCCGGTTTGGGAAAGAGACCCAGTACTTC.

This clonotype was counted once. The V gene is TRBV12-3 or TRBV12-4, the J gene TRBJ2-7; possible D gene TRBD1, 5 bases. Trimming left V 5 bases short and J 5 bases short, with 28 bases between. CDR3 length: 18 amino acids. CDR3 protein: CASSLIVGGAGSFHEQYF. The CDR3 bases are TGTGCCAGCAGTCTAATCGTCGGTGGGGCAGGCTCGTTCCACGAGCAGTACTTC.

J is TRBJ2-5 and V is TRBV18; 14 bases are a match to TRBD2. Judging by the DNA end, TRBJ2-7 fits better; the J call may be wrong. The germline V gene has CDR1 KGHSH and CDR2 LQKENI. The CDR3 has 18 amino acids. The CDR3: CASSPGTSGGGGSYEQYF. CDR3 nucleotide sequence: TGTGCCAGCTCACCCGGGACTAGCGGGGGAGGAGGCTCCTACGAGCAGTACTTC.

This chain connects TRBV9 to TRBJ1-1; TRBD1 is a possible D gene (6 bases). CDR3 length: 15 amino acids. Germline assignment: CDR1 SGDLS and CDR2 YYNGEE. V was pared by 4 bases and J by 1 base, with 14 bases between. The DNA for the CDR3 is TGTGCCAGCAGCCCTCCCTCGGGACAGAACACTGAAGCTTTCTTT. This gives the protein CASSPPSGQNTEAFF.

CDR3: CASTDRGDTDTQYF. The CDR3, as DNA: TGTGCCAGCACCGACAGGGGGGACACAGATACGCAGTATTTT. V gene TRBV5-6 combines with J gene TRBJ2-3; 9 nucleotides match TRBD1. The CDR3 consists of 14 residues. The V gene's germline CDR1 is SGHDT and CDR2 YYEEEE. V trimming: 6 bases; J trimming: 2 bases; junction bases outside the gene matches: 4.

The chain uses TRBV10-3 and TRBJ2-3; D unresolved. This CDR3 is built from 17 residues. The ends were cut back, 0 bases at V and 0 bases at J, with 13 bases in the middle. Germline V CDR1 and CDR2: ENHRY, SYGVKD. CDR3 loop: CAISESLGTSSTDTQYF. CDR3 coding DNA: TGTGCCATCAGTGAGTCTTTAGGCACATCCAGCACAGATACGCAGTATTTT.

In this sample, this clonotype turned up a few times. The CDR3 protein is CASSFTGTEETQYF. CDR3 nucleotides: TGCGCCAGCAGCTTTACCGGGACAGAAGAGACCCAGTACTTC. The chain joins TRBV5-1 to TRBJ2-7; 7 bases match TRBD1. Near its end, the DNA agrees better with TRBJ2-5, so the J call may be wrong. The length of the CDR3 is 14 residues. Germline values: CDR1 SGHRS, CDR2 YFSETQ.

The chain is built from TRBV12-3 or TRBV12-4 and TRBJ1-4; TRBD1 matches at 8 bases. This CDR3 is 15 amino acids long. The V segment lost 6 bases and the J segment 3 bases; nucleotides outside the gene matches: 6. The CDR3 here is CASRALTGANEKLFF. CDR3 coding DNA: TGTGCCAGCAGAGCCCTGACAGGGGCTAATGAAAAACTGTTTTTT.

This clonotype was counted between two and nine times. This chain uses TRBV9 with TRBJ2-5; 10 nucleotides match TRBD2. The CDR3 loop spans 15 amino acids. V gave up 3 bases and J gave up 1 base; unmatched junction bases: 3. CDR1 and CDR2 (germline): SGDLS, YYNGEE. The CDR3 sequence is CASSGSGGTQETQYF. CDR3 sequence (DNA): TGTGCCAGCAGCGGTAGCGGGGGGACCCAAGAGACCCAGTACTTC.

The V gene is TRBV2, the J gene TRBJ2-5; a weak D match, TRBD2 (5 bases). The V end lost 6 bases, the J end lost 2 bases, and 13 bases lay between the germline ends. The CDR3 sequence is 14 residues long. Germline CDR1 and CDR2: SNHLY and FYNNEI. CDR3 residues: CASRLGTEQETQYF. The CDR3 nucleotides are TGTGCCAGCAGACTAGGAACAGAGCAAGAGACCCAGTACTTC.

This clonotype was seen many times. V and J are TRBV14 and TRBJ2-7, with TRBD2 matching 9 bases. Germline V CDR1 and CDR2: SGHDN, FVKESK. The CDR3 contains 15 residues. The V segment lost 1 base and the J segment 6 bases; nucleotides outside the gene matches: 7. CDR3 protein: CASSQVVAGALEQYF. DNA for the CDR3: TGTGCCAGCAGCCAAGTAGTAGCGGGGGCTCTCGAGCAGTACTTC.

This chain connects TRBV5-4 to TRBJ2-7; D not certain. The CDR3 loop spans 14 amino acids. CDR1 is SGHNT, CDR2 YYREEE, per germline (reference sequence). Trimming took 0 bases from V and 0 from J, leaving 7 bases between them. The CDR3 region is CASSLGENSYEQYF. The CDR3 DNA follows: TGTGCCAGCAGCTTGGGGGAAAACTCCTACGAGCAGTACTTC.

This clonotype has just a few counts. V is TRBV15 and J is TRBJ2-2; 10 positions agree with TRBD1. Looked up from germline, CDR1 is LNHNV and CDR2 is YYDKDF (reference sequence). V was pared by 5 bases and J by 5 bases, with 8 bases of the junction left unmatched. This CDR3 spans 16 amino acids. This CDR3 is CATSRGTGVPTGELFF. DNA of the CDR3: TGTGCCACCAGCCGGGGGACAGGGGTTCCTACCGGGGAGCTGTTTTTT.

This clonotype was observed a handful of times. V usage is TRBV10-3 and J usage is TRBJ2-1; TRBD1 is a possible D gene (6 bases). V lost 7 bases and J lost 6, with 22 bases in between. Germline V gene sequence: CDR1 ENHRY, CDR2 SYGVKD. CDR3 length equals 16 residues. The CDR3 DNA reads TGTGCCATCAACCCCCGACAGGTCCAAGGGGGCAATGAGCAGTTCTTC. This translates into CAINPRQVQGGNEQFF.

Details on this clonotype: Relative to the germline gene, one junction end is altered; a read error may explain this. The chain employs TRBV12-3 or TRBV12-4 and TRBJ2-7; either TRBD1 or TRBD2 may supply D (5 bases each). The CDR3 is 18 residues long. CDR3 protein: CTSSLARRGVGAFYEQYF. The CDR3 DNA follows: TGTACCAGCAGTTTAGCGCGAAGGGGCGTAGGGGCTTTCTACGAGCAGTACTTC.

The chain joins TRBV12-3 or TRBV12-4 to TRBJ2-3; no clear D. Trimming stripped 5 bases from V and 7 bases from J, with 13 bases between. The CDR3 totals 13 residues. The CDR3 nucleotides are TGTGCCAGCAGTCCGACAACATTGAATACGCAGTATTTT. It yields the protein CASSPTTLNTQYF.

This rearrangement joins TRBV7-3 to TRBJ1-2; D is possibly TRBD1 (5 bases). The V and J ends lost 2 bases and 8 bases respectively, with 12 bases between them. The CDR3 is 13 amino acids. Germline CDR1 SGHTA, CDR2 FQGTGA. CDR3 sequence (DNA): TGTGCCAGCAGCTTAGGGGGAGGTGGAGGCTACACCTTC. It yields the protein CASSLGGGGGYTF.

This chain joins TRBV2 and TRBJ2-5, with D maybe TRBD2 (6 bases). The V end lost 5 bases, the J end lost 1 base, and 14 bases lay between the germline ends. CDR3 size: 15 residues. Germline CDR1 and CDR2: SNHLY and FYNNEI. The chain's CDR3 is CASSLGDSTQETQYF. The CDR3 DNA sequence: TGTGCCAGCAGTTTGGGGGACTCCACCCAAGAGACCCAGTACTTC.

The rearrangement uses TRBV9 and TRBJ2-7, with TRBD1 identical over 8 bases. With V trimmed by 3 bases and J by 3 bases, 2 bases remained unmatched. This CDR3 contains 13 residues. Germline lookup yields CDR1 SGDLS and CDR2 YYNGEE. CDR3 in amino acids: CASSATGGYEQYF. The CDR3 coding sequence is TGTGCCAGCAGCGCTACAGGGGGCTACGAGCAGTACTTC.

In this sample, this clonotype turned up a few times. The rearrangement uses TRBV3-1 and TRBJ2-1; D is unclear. CDR1 and CDR2 from the germline V gene are LGHDT and YNNKEL (reference sequence). The CDR3 has 15 amino acids. The V gene lost 1 base and the J gene lost 5 bases, with 12 bases spanning the gap. CDR3 DNA: TGTGCCAGCAGCCAAGTTCAAATAACCGACAATGAGCAGTTCTTC. Protein product: CASSQVQITDNEQFF.

This chain links TRBV4-3 with TRBJ2-5; TRBD1 might be the D (6 bases). The CDR3 length is 14 residues. The V end lost 0 bases, the J end lost 7 bases, and 12 bases lay between the germline ends. CDR1 and CDR2 from the germline V gene are LGHNA and YSLEER. The chain's CDR3 is CASSQDWLGGTQYF. The DNA for the CDR3 is TGCGCCAGCAGCCAAGATTGGCTAGGGGGGACCCAGTACTTC.

This rearrangement joins TRBV9 to TRBJ1-6, with D unclear. V dropped 0 bases and J dropped 9 bases, with 7 bases sitting between them. This CDR3 is 13 amino acids long. From germline, CDR1 is SGDLS and CDR2 YYNGEE. The CDR3 protein is CASSVVLGSPLHF. CDR3 nucleotides: TGTGCCAGCAGCGTAGTTTTGGGTTCACCCCTCCACTTT.

This clonotype has more than one count but fewer than ten. The genes are TRBV10-3 and TRBJ2-7; D gene unclear. Trimming removed 3 bases from V and 2 bases from J, with 11 bases in between. Germline V gene data show CDR1 as ENHRY and CDR2 as SYGVKD. This CDR3 region has 14 residues. The CDR3 DNA follows: TGTGCCATCAGTGATCCTAGGAGTCCCTACGAGCAGTACTTC. Its protein is CAISDPRSPYEQYF.

Of note for this clonotype: One junction end disagrees with the germline gene, perhaps due to a read error. CDR3 region: CSVEDRAYGHTF. Written as DNA, the CDR3 is TGCAGCGTTGAAGACAGGGCCTATGGCCACACCTTC. V gene TRBV29-1 combines with J gene TRBJ1-2; TRBD1 is a possible D gene (5 bases). Germline CDR1 is SQVTM and CDR2 is ANQGSEA. The CDR3 runs 12 residues.

This clonotype appeared once. The chain is built from TRBV14 and TRBJ2-5, with D perhaps TRBD1 or TRBD2 (5 bases each). The J call may be wrong; the DNA end is better matched by TRBJ2-1. This CDR3 comprises 14 residues. The germline V gene encodes CDR1 SGHDN and CDR2 FVKESK. CDR3 bases: TGTGCCAGCAGCCGAAAAGTAGCCGGGGCTGAGCAGTTCTTC. It encodes CASSRKVAGAEQFF.

The chain links TRBV6-1 to TRBJ2-3; 12 bases are shared with TRBD2. The CDR3 contains 18 residues. CDR1 and CDR2 from the germline V gene are MNHNS and SASEGT. The V gene end was trimmed by 2 bases and the J gene end by 3 bases; junction bases not matched to a gene: 9. The CDR3 nucleotides are TGTGCCAGCAGTGAATGGGAACTAGCGGGAGGTTGGACAGATACGCAGTATTTT. Its translation is CASSEWELAGGWTDTQYF.

The chain has TRBV4-2 and TRBJ2-7; TRBD2 matches at 8 bases. The CDR3 loop spans 16 amino acids. Germline V lookup: CDR1 LGHNA, CDR2 YNFKEQ. J was trimmed by 2 bases and V by 5 bases; bases with no gene match: 11. This CDR3 reads CASSVGAAGGTYEQYF. Written as DNA, the CDR3 is TGTGCCAGCAGCGTAGGGGCGGCGGGGGGAACCTACGAGCAGTACTTC.

This sequence joins TRBV11-2 and TRBJ2-1; D is undetermined. The V gene lost 5 bases and the J gene lost 7 bases, with 9 bases spanning the gap. The CDR3 contains 12 residues. The germline V gene has CDR1 SGHAT and CDR2 FQNNGV. This CDR3 reads CASSILGNEQFF. Here the CDR3 DNA reads TGTGCCAGCAGCATTTTGGGGAATGAGCAGTTCTTC.